The sequence of this T cell receptor beta chain was determined in a study of T cell responses to AZD1222 COVID-19 vaccine (dated by TCRdb to about 2021). Context from the whole study: AZD1222 recipients whose second dose came at about 4 weeks and those whose second dose came at about 12 weeks were combined into one group, since spike-specific TCR depth and breadth did not differ between the two schedules. Trial participants were enrolled by age into 18-55, 56-69 and 70-plus year subgroups, with around 150, 28 and 57 TCR-sequenced participants respectively. TCR sequencing covered fewer than 250 trial participants: 200 to 210 given two doses of AZD1222 and 26 given two doses of MenACWY control vaccine.

Regarding this clone: The antigen it recognizes is unknown. Base qualities were left out, and no much larger clone turns up one base away.

The CDR3 regions of human TCRbeta chains were subjected to immunosequencing. Regarding the original processing steps: Repertoire TCRs were matched against a reference library of SARS-CoV-2-specific TCRs generated with the MIRA antigen-specificity platform. Breadth was defined as the fraction of unique TCRs that were SARS-CoV-2-associated, and depth was defined as the fraction of total T cells that were SARS-CoV-2-associated. Using the MIRA data, every spike-specific TCR was mapped to the spike region that the TCR reacted to and assigned to either a CD4 or a CD8 class. Log10-transformed breadth and depth values were compared by one-way ANOVA with Sidak's multiple comparisons tests. Entries here come from immuneACCESS through TCRdb and include only in-frame sequences with V and J called. Some clones fail to appear in such tables; in the studies checked, an unresolved V gene covers under half of the shortfall, and the cause of the remainder is unknown. The V and J calls and clone size were taken over from that table, and D and trimming were inferred from the DNA. A total of over 150,000 clones appear in this sample, about nine tenths of them only once. The top ten clonotypes cover 2.5% to 3.5% of the sample.

This specimen's time point label, per the study, means: baseline before first vaccination. Vaccinee samples were obtained from the UK trials COV001 and COV002, which included a single-blind randomized controlled phase 2/3 trial of AZD1222 (ChAdOx1 nCoV-19) in healthy adults. For TCRbeta chain sequencing, PBMC samples from trial participants were taken at day 0 and at day 28 after the second dose. The CDR3 goes from the cysteine to the phenylalanine over 13 residues. Solely the CDR3 DNA is kept, with 39 bases framed from the first base. In the germline V gene, CDR1 corresponds to LGHNA and CDR2 to YNFKEQ. The junction carries 6 bases between V and J, which are trimmed by 0 bases and 4 bases respectively. The paper as a whole reports these results and caveats: The 56-69-year group was small, and its depth increase did not reach significance, likely because of low power. Participants were mostly white British and included more females than males, and it was suggested by the authors that clonal diversity may have been underestimated. A significant rise in spike-specific TCR breadth and depth was observed after two AZD1222 doses relative to day 0 and relative to MenACWY recipients. Epitopes outside the regions mutated in the B.1.351 and B.1.1.7 variants were reportedly recognized by nearly half of the unique spike-specific TCRs. CD4 TCRs associated with the vaccine covered the entire spike protein, and the dominant responses were in regions 160-218 and 743-854. Conclusions about previously exposed vaccinees are limited because only a handful of AZD1222 recipients were SARS-CoV-2 seropositive at baseline. Because no day 14 peak-response samples were available, the repertoires could be characterized only after the peak T cell response.

The sequence was obtained from an adult in good health. The sequences come from peripheral blood, collected on day 0 of AZD1222 vaccination. Recombination joined TRBV4-2 with TRBJ1-2, with the D gene uncertain. The bases are TGTGCCAGCAGCCAAGATGCAGTCTATGGCTACACCTTC. Translated, this gives CASSQDAVYGYTF.